Following are 24 T cell receptor beta chains from one sample sequenced in a study of blood T cells in healthy people across ages. Next came a second PCR, run for 7 to 11 cycles, which used a sample-barcoded 5' primer along with a J-beta primer mix. Via MiXCR, TCRdb re-called the 5' RACE reads, giving one row per CDR3 protein. Of about 930,000 distinct CDR3 sequences listed, about 28% are singletons. This sample also belongs to another study, concerning T cells of mothers and their children.

What was sequenced was blood. The receptors shown here come from a woman between 35 and 50 years old in good health.

This chain links TRBV7-2 with TRBJ2-7, with unresolved D. The CDR3 is 11 residues long. V shed 4 bases and J shed 8 bases, with 9 bases lying between them. The germline gives CDR1 SGHTA, CDR2 FQGNSA. CDR3 nucleotides: TGTGCCAGCAGCTCTTTGAACAAGCAGTACTTC. Amino acid sequence: CASSSLNKQYF.

The rearrangement joins TRBV7-3 to TRBJ2-3, with 13 bases identical to TRBD2. In germline, CDR1 is SGHTA, CDR2 FQGTGA. The CDR3 spans 17 residues. The V gene end was trimmed by 1 base and the J gene end by 5 bases; junction bases not matched to a gene: 6. DNA for the CDR3: TGTGCCAGCAGCTTAAGACTAGCGGGGGGCTCACAAGATACGCAGTATTTT. It specifies CASSLRLAGGSQDTQYF.

V is TRBV12-3 or TRBV12-4 and J is TRBJ1-5, with D maybe TRBD1 (5 bases). Trimming removed 5 bases from V and 0 bases from J, with 11 bases in between. The CDR3 loop spans 15 amino acids. DNA of the CDR3: TGTGCCAGCAGTATTTCAGGGTATAGCAATCAGCCCCAGCATTTT. It translates to CASSISGYSNQPQHF.

The table lists this clonotype with many counts. V usage is TRBV14 and J usage is TRBJ2-7; 11 bases are shared with TRBD2. The CDR3 has 14 residues. V lost 5 bases and J lost 4; bases outside the gene matches: 4. Looked up from germline, CDR1 is SGHDN and CDR2 is FVKESK. CDR3 nucleotides: TGTGCCAGCAGCTTTACTAGCGGGGGATACGAGCAGTACTTC. The encoded protein is CASSFTSGGYEQYF.

The J gene is TRBJ2-1, the V gene TRBV20-1; 10 bases map to TRBD2. The CDR3 has 16 amino acids. CDR1 and CDR2 from the germline V gene are DFQATT and SNEGSKA (reference sequence). With V trimmed by 1 base and J by 0 bases, 3 bases remained unmatched. CDR3 region: CSARGASGSSYNEQFF. The CDR3 DNA follows: TGCAGTGCTAGAGGGGCTAGCGGGAGCTCCTACAATGAGCAGTTCTTC.

This clonotype was found a few times. The chain is built from TRBV2 and TRBJ2-5; tentatively, D is TRBD1 (6 bases). Trimming took off 2 bases at V and 4 bases at J, with 14 bases between the two ends. Per the germline V gene, CDR1 is SNHLY and CDR2 is FYNNEI. The CDR3 totals 15 residues. The CDR3 region has the DNA TGTGCCAGCAGTGAACTGGCCCTGGGGGCAGAGACCCAGTACTTC. This codes for CASSELALGAETQYF.

This clonotype was seen at least ten times. V is TRBV27 and J is TRBJ2-7; no clear D. The CDR3 spans 13 residues. Per germline, CDR1 MNHEY and CDR2 SMNVEV (reference sequence). Trimming removed 2 bases at V and 2 bases at J, with 7 bases between. For the CDR3, the DNA is TGTGCCAGCAGTTTAAGGCAGGCCTACGAGCAGTACTTC. This sequence encodes CASSLRQAYEQYF.

The V call is TRBV12-3 or TRBV12-4, the J call TRBJ1-2; no clear D gene. Trimming pared 3 bases from V and 5 bases from J, leaving 7 bases between. CDR3 length: 12 amino acids. The CDR3 DNA sequence: TGTGCCAGCAGTTTCCCCGGTTATGGCTACACCTTC. Translating gives CASSFPGYGYTF.

The sample holds many counts of this clonotype. This sequence joins TRBV20-1 and TRBJ2-7, with D perhaps matching TRBD1 or TRBD2 (5 bases each). Trimming removed 2 bases from V and 0 bases from J, with 11 bases in between. The CDR3 sequence is 14 residues long. Germline V gene lookup returns CDR1 DFQATT and CDR2 SNEGSKA (reference sequence). The CDR3 reads CSARLPGPSYEQYF. The CDR3 DNA follows: TGCAGTGCTAGACTTCCGGGACCCTCCTACGAGCAGTACTTC.

Details on this clonotype: A read error is possible here, since a much larger clone lies one base away. This sequence joins TRBV20-1 and TRBJ1-4; TRBD1 is a possible D gene (5 bases). V was shortened by 4 bases and J by 5 bases, with 11 bases between the two germline ends. Per germline, CDR1 DFQATT and CDR2 SNEGSKA (reference sequence). The CDR3 has 13 residues. DNA for the CDR3: TGCAGTGCTAAGGGACTGGGGAATGAAAAACTGTTTTTT. As protein: CSAKGLGNEKLFF.

This clonotype was seen more than once but under ten times. The V and J genes are TRBV20-1 and TRBJ2-4, with D possibly being TRBD1 (5 bases). The V end lost 2 bases, the J end lost 0 bases, and 14 bases lay between the germline ends. Per the germline V gene, CDR1 is DFQATT and CDR2 is SNEGSKA (reference sequence). The CDR3 is 16 amino acids. In nucleotides, the CDR3 is TGCAGTGCTAGACCCCAGGGTAGGATAGCCAAAAACATTCAGTACTTC. Translated: CSARPQGRIAKNIQYF.

The CDR3 spells CASSLEGRGGTDTQYF. The CDR3 DNA reads TGCGCCAGCAGCTTGGAGGGTCGGGGGGGCACAGATACGCAGTATTTT. The J gene is TRBJ2-3, the V gene TRBV5-1; 7 positions match TRBD2. The CDR3 is 16 amino acids. V lost 0 bases and J lost 1; bases outside the gene matches: 5. The germline gives CDR1 SGHRS, CDR2 YFSETQ.

The genes are TRBV4-1 and TRBJ2-7, with D tentatively TRBD2 (6 bases). Germline CDR1 reads MGHRA; CDR2 reads YSYEKL. Trimming took 0 bases from V and 1 from J, leaving 19 bases between them. The CDR3 sequence is 18 residues long. CDR3 DNA: TGCGCCAGCAGCCAAGATGGGGGGTTCGCCTCTTTATCCTACGAGCAGTACTTC. This gives the protein CASSQDGGFASLSYEQYF.

In DNA, the CDR3 is TGTGCCAGTAGTATCGGGACAGGGATGGAAAATGAGCAGTTCTTC. Protein sequence: CASSIGTGMENEQFF. The chain carries TRBV19 and TRBJ2-1; 9 bases map to TRBD1. This CDR3 region has 15 residues. Germline CDR1 reads LNHDA; CDR2 reads SQIVND (reference sequence). V lost 3 bases to trimming and J lost 7 bases; unmatched junction nucleotides: 7.

This clonotype was detected ten times or more. V usage is TRBV29-1 and J usage is TRBJ2-5; D is ambiguous. Germline CDR1 SQVTM, CDR2 ANQGSEA. V lost 6 bases and J 2 bases, leaving 10 bases between the germline ends. The CDR3 has 12 amino acids. DNA for the CDR3: TGCAGCGTGTTACGCCAGCAAGAGACCCAGTACTTC. Its protein product is CSVLRQQETQYF.

CDR3 residues: CASTPGLVAETQYF. The CDR3, as DNA: TGTGCCAGCACCCCGGGACTAGTGGCAGAGACCCAGTACTTC. The chain carries TRBV7-2 and TRBJ2-5; 8 bases line up with TRBD2. The trim removed 7 bases at V and 4 bases at J, leaving 8 bases unmatched. The CDR3 is made up of 14 amino acids. Germline loops: CDR1 SGHTA, CDR2 FQGNSA.

This clonotype came up many times. The genes are TRBV10-3 and TRBJ1-2; D may be TRBD1 (5 bases). V was cut by 4 bases and J by 3 bases, with 12 bases left in between. Germline-derived CDR1 and CDR2 are ENHRY and SYGVKD. This CDR3 is 14 amino acids long. CDR3 sequence reads: CAISGGRVDYGYTF. The CDR3 DNA reads TGTGCCATCAGTGGGGGCAGGGTGGACTATGGCTACACCTTC.

In its sample, this clonotype was seen many times. V is TRBV6-6 and J is TRBJ2-1; TRBD1 matches 7 bases. The CDR3 is 13 amino acids. Trimming removed 6 bases from V and 4 bases from J; junction bases left unmatched: 3. Germline CDR1 reads MNHNY; CDR2 reads SVGAGI (reference sequence). The CDR3 spells CASRGTAYNEQFF. In DNA, the CDR3 is TGTGCCAGCAGGGGGACAGCGTACAATGAGCAGTTCTTC.

This clonotype came up a few times. V and J are TRBV28 and TRBJ1-1, with 7 bases fitting TRBD1. V lost 8 bases, J lost 11 bases, and 20 bases stayed unmatched. Germline-derived CDR1 and CDR2 are MDHEN and SYDVKM. This CDR3 is built from 15 residues. The CDR3 sequence: CASLRGGEGAPRAFF. The CDR3 bases are TGTGCCAGCCTCCGAGGTGGTGAGGGGGCTCCGCGCGCTTTCTTT.

This clonotype has only a few counts. The rearrangement uses TRBV21-1 and TRBJ1-1; TRBD1 reflects the table's D call only, with no check against the DNA. TRBV21-1 is annotated as a pseudogene. The CDR3 is made up of 14 amino acids. The CDR3 coding sequence is TGTGCCAGCAGCAAGGGACAGCTGAACACTGAAGCTTTCTTT. It yields the protein CASSKGQLNTEAFF.

As regards this clonotype: The junction does not match germline at one end; this may be a read error. V and J are TRBV7-7 and TRBJ2-3; the match to TRBD2 covers 9 bases. Germline CDR1 SSHAT, CDR2 FNYEAQ (reference sequence). This CDR3 contains 13 residues. The CDR3 DNA reads TGTGCTAGCAGCAATAGCGGGAGCAATACGCAGTATTTT. Protein product: CASSNSGSNTQYF. Supplemented by reference TRBV7-7 and TRBJ2-3, the full variable domain reads GAGVSQSPRYKVTKRGQDVTLRCDPISSHATLYWYQQALGQGPEFLTYFNYEAQPDKSGLPSDRFSAERPEGSISTLTIQRTEQRDSAMYRCASSNSGSNTQYFGPGTRLTVL.

This clonotype was seen many times. The rearrangement links TRBV7-9 to TRBJ2-1, with 9 bases that match TRBD1. Germline V gene lookup returns CDR1 SEHNR and CDR2 FQNEAQ (reference sequence). There are 13 residues in the CDR3. V trimming: 5 bases; J trimming: 7 bases; junction bases outside the gene matches: 3. CDR3 nucleotide sequence: TGTGCCAGCAGCCTCGGACAGGGGAATGAGCAGTTCTTC. This codes for CASSLGQGNEQFF.

Comments on this clonotype: A much larger clone sits a single nucleotide away, making a read error possible. The V and J genes are TRBV5-1 and TRBJ2-3, with D perhaps matching TRBD1 (5 bases). CDR1 and CDR2 (germline): SGHRS, YFSETQ. The CDR3 loop spans 15 amino acids. Between the trimmed V and J ends, which lost 0 bases and 0 bases, there was a span of 8 bases. CDR3 loop: CASSLEGASTDTQYF. CDR3 DNA: TGCGCCAGCAGCTTGGAAGGGGCTAGCACAGATACGCAGTATTTT.

This clonotype was seen repeatedly, ten times or more. The V call is TRBV7-3, the J call TRBJ2-5; 9 bases align to TRBD2. The germline gives CDR1 SGHTA, CDR2 FQGTGA. The CDR3 spans 14 residues. Trimming took 4 bases from V and 3 from J; bases not matched to a gene: 3. The CDR3 DNA reads TGTGCCAGCAGCTCCGGCGGGGGGGAAGAGACCCAGTACTTC. This codes for CASSSGGGEETQYF.